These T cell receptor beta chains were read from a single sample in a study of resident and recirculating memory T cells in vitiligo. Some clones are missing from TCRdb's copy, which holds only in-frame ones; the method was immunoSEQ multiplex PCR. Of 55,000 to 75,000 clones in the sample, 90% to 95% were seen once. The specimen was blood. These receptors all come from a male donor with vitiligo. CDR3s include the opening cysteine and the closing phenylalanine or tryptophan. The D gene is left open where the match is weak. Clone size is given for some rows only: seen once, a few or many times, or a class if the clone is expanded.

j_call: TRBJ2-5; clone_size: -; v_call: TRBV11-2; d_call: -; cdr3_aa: CASSLAFVGGETQYF; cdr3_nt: TGTGCCAGCAGCTTAGCTTTCGTAGGGGGAGAGACCCAGTACTTC
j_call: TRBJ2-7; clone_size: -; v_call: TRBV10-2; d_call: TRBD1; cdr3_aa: CASSLTTGGRYEQYF; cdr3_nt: TGCGCCAGCAGTCTGACGACAGGGGGTAGGTACGAGCAGTACTTC
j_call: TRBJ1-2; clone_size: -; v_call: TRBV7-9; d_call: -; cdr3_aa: CASNRWSNYGYTF; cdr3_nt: TGTGCCAGCAACCGGTGGTCTAACTATGGCTACACCTTC
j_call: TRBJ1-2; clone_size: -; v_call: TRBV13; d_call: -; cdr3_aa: CASSFVPGENYGYTF; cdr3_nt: TGTGCCAGCAGCTTTGTGCCAGGGGAGAACTATGGCTACACCTTC
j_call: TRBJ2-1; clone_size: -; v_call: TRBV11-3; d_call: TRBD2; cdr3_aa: CASSLGGGGPRNEQFF; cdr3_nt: TGTGCCAGCAGCTTAGGCGGCGGGGGGCCGCGCAATGAGCAGTTCTTC
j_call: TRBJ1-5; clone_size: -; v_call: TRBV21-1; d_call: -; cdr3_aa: CASWARGQPQHF; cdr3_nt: TGTGCCAGCTGGGCCCGGGGTCAGCCCCAGCATTTT
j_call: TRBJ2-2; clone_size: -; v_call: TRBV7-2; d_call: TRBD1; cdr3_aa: CASSQQGAVGELFF; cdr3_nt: TGTGCCAGCAGCCAACAGGGGGCGGTCGGGGAGCTGTTTTTT
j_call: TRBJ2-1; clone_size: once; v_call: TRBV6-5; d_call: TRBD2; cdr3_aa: CASSLGAGGQNEQFF; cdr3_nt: TGTGCCAGCAGTCTAGGGGCGGGGGGGCAAAATGAGCAGTTCTTC
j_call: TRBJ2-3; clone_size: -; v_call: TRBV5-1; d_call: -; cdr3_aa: CASSQGGTDTQYF; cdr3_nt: TGCGCCAGCAGCCAAGGGGGCACAGATACGCAGTATTTT
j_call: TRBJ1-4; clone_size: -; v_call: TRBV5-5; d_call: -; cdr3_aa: CASSLPGATNEKLFF; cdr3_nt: TGTGCCAGCAGCTTGCCGGGGGCAACTAATGAAAAACTGTTTTTT
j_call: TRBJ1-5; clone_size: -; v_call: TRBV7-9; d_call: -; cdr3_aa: CASSQQGGRNQPQHF; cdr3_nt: TGTGCCAGCAGCCAACAGGGCGGGCGTAATCAGCCCCAGCATTTT
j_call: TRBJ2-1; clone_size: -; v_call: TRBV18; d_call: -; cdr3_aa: CASSPGTSNEQFF; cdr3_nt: TGTGCCAGCTCACCAGGGACTTCCAATGAGCAGTTCTTC
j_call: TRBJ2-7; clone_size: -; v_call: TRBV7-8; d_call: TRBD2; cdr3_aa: CASSLSGGAYEQYF; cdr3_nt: TGTGCCAGCAGCCTTAGCGGGGGGGCCTACGAGCAGTACTTC
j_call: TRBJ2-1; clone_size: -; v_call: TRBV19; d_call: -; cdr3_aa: CASGSSSETGSYNEQFF; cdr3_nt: TGTGCCAGTGGGTCGAGTAGCGAGACCGGCTCCTACAATGAGCAGTTCTTC
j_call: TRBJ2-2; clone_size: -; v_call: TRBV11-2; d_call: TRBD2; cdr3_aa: CASSPQRGSTGELFF; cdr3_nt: TGTGCCAGCAGCCCACAGCGGGGGAGTACCGGGGAGCTGTTTTTT
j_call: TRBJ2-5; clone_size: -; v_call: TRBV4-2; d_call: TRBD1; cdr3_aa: CASRDRGQGETQYF; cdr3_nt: TGTGCCAGCAGGGACAGGGGGCAAGGGGAGACCCAGTACTTC
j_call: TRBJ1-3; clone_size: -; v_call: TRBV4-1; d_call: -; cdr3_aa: CASSQVHANTIYF; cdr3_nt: TGCGCCAGCAGCCAAGTACACGCAAACACCATATATTTT
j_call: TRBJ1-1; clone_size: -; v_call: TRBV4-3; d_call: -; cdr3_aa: CASSQAGGGTEAFF; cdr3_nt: TGCGCCAGCAGCCAAGCCGGGGGTGGCACTGAAGCTTTCTTT
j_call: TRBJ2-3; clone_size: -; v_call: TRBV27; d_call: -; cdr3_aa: CASNSLGKALFTDTQYF; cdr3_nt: TGTGCCAGCAACTCCCTCGGGAAGGCTCTATTCACAGATACGCAGTATTTT
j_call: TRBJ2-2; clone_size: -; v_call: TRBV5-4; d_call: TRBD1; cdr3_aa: CASSRDRGANTGELFF; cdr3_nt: TGTGCCAGCAGCCGTGACAGGGGTGCGAACACCGGGGAGCTGTTTTTT
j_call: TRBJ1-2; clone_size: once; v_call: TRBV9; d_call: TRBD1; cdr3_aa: CASSAGGTRIANYGYTF; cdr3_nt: TGTGCCAGCAGCGCAGGGGGTACGCGTATAGCTAACTATGGCTACACCTTC
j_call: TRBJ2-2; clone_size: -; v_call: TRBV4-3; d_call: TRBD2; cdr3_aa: CASSQDIPTSGNTGELFF; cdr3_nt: TGCGCCAGCAGCCAAGACATCCCCACTAGCGGTAACACCGGGGAGCTGTTTTTT
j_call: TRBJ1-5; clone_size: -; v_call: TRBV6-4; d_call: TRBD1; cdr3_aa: CASSDSGDSHFPQHF; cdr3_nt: TGTGCCAGCAGTGACTCGGGGGACAGCCATTTCCCCCAGCATTTT
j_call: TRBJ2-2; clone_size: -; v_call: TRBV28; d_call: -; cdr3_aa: CASSGTSTGELFF; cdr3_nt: TGTGCCAGCAGTGGGACAAGTACCGGGGAGCTGTTTTTT
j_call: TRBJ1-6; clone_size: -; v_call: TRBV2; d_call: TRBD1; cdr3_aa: CAGGQGNSPLHF; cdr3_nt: TGTGCCGGGGGACAGGGGAATTCACCCCTCCACTTT
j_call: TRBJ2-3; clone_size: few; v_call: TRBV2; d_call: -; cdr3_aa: CASRGTDTQYF; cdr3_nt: TGTGCCAGTCGGGGCACAGATACGCAGTATTTT
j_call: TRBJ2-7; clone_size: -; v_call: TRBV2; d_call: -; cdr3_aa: CASRLQGPHEQYF; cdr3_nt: TGTGCCAGCAGGCTACAGGGCCCCCACGAGCAGTACTTC
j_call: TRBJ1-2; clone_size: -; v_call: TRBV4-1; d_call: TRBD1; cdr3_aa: CASSQEPLQTGADYGYTF; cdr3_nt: TGCGCCAGCAGCCAAGAACCCCTACAGACAGGGGCTGACTATGGCTACACCTTC
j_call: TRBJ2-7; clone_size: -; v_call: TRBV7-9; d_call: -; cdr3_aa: CASSPPVLYEQYF; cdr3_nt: TGTGCCAGCAGCCCTCCGGTTCTCTACGAGCAGTACTTC
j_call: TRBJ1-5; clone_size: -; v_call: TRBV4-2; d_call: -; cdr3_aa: CASSLTELVVPQHF; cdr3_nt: TGTGCCAGCAGCCTAACTGAGTTAGTTGTGCCCCAGCATTTT
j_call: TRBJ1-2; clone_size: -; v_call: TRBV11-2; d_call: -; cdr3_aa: CASSLNGVYGYTF; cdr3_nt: TGTGCCAGCAGCTTAAACGGTGTCTATGGCTACACCTTC
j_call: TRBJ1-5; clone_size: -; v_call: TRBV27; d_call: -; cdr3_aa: CASSLSGLSQDQPQHF; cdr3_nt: TGTGCCAGCAGTTTATCGGGTCTGAGTCAGGATCAGCCCCAGCATTTT
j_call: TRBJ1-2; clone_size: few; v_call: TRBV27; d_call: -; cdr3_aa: CASSPAGLGGYTF; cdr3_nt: TGTGCCAGCAGTCCCGCGGGACTTGGGGGCTACACCTTC
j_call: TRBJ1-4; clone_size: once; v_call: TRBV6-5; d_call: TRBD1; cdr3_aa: CASSYGQVEYEKLFF; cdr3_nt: TGTGCCAGCAGTTACGGACAGGTCGAGTATGAAAAACTGTTTTTT
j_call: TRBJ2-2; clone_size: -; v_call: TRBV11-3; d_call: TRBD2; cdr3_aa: CASSPNSGGRTGELFF; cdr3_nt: TGTGCCAGCAGCCCGAATAGCGGGGGAAGGACCGGGGAGCTGTTTTTT
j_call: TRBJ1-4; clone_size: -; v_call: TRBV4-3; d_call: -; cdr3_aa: CASSLKGRGSTNEKLFF; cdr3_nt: TGCGCCAGCAGCTTAAAAGGGAGGGGTAGCACTAATGAAAAACTGTTTTTT
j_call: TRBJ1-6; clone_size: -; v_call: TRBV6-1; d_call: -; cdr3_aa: CASRPHPGKNSPLHF; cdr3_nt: TGTGCCAGCAGACCACATCCGGGTAAAAATTCACCCCTCCACTTT
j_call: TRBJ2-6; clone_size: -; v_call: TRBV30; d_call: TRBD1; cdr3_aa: CATRQGIGANVLTF; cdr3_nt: TGTGCCACAAGACAGGGAATCGGGGCCAACGTCCTGACTTTC
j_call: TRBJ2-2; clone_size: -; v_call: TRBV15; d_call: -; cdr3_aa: CATSRARTVNTGELFF; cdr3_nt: TGTGCCACCAGCAGAGCTCGGACAGTGAACACCGGGGAGCTGTTTTTT
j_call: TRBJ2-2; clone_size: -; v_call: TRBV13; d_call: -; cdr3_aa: CASSLGLSSTGELFF; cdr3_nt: TGTGCCAGCAGCTTAGGCCTGTCGTCCACCGGGGAGCTGTTTTTT
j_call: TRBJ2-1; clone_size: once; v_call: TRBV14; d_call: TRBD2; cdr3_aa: CASSQVAGAISYNEQFF; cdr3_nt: TGTGCCAGCAGCCAGGTAGCGGGGGCCATCTCCTACAATGAGCAGTTCTTC
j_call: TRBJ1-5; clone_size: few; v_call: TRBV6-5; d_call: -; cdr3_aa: CASSYSENQPQHF; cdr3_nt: TGTGCCAGCAGTTACTCGGAGAATCAGCCCCAGCATTTT